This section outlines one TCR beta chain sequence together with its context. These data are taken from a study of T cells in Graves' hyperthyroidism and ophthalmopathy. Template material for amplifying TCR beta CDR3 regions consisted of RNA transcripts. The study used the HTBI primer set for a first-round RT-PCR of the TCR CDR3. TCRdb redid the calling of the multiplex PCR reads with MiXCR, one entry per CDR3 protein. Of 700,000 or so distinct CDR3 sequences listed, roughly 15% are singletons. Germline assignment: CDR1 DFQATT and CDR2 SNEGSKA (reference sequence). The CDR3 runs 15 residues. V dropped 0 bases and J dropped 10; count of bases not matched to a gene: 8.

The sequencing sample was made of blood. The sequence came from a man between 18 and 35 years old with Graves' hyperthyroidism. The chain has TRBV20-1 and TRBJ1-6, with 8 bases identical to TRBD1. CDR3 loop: CSARDPGQGISPLHF. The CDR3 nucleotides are TGCAGTGCTAGAGATCCAGGACAGGGTATCTCACCCCTCCACTTT.